Described below is a single TCR beta chain sequence and its context. Its antigen is not known. The CDR3 contains 16 residues. Trimming removed 4 bases from V and 3 bases from J, with 16 bases in between. From germline, CDR1 is SNHLY and CDR2 FYNNEI. The data are from a study of OX40 agonist ivuxolimab in advanced cancers. Clones were sequenced by immunoSEQ multiplex PCR, and TCRdb holds only the in-frame ones, with some missing. The repertoire holds about 76,000 clones, with around 90% as singletons. General study points: Mean expanded clone counts were higher in CD8+ than CD4+ T cells.

The sequenced sample was CD4+ or CD8+ T cells sorted from blood, obtained in a trial of the OX40 agonist ivuxolimab. V is TRBV2 and J is TRBJ1-3; a possible D gene is TRBD1 (5 bases). This TCR came from an adult with an advanced solid tumor such as melanoma, head and neck, liver or kidney cancer. The CDR3 sequence: CASSVSPRDVGNTIYF. CDR3 DNA: TGTGCCAGCAGTGTATCGCCCCGGGACGTTGGAAACACCATATATTTT.